The 23 T cell receptor beta chains reported below all come from one sample, sequenced in a study of identical twins. MiXCR, applied by TCRdb to the 5' RACE reads, yields one record per CDR3 protein. In the table there are 1.5 million to 2 million distinct CDR3 sequences, under 35% of which are singletons. Sample: cord blood. The origin of the receptors is a newborn girl in good health.

This rearrangement joins TRBV6-1 to TRBJ2-1; TRBD1 agrees at 7 bases. The V segment lost 6 bases and the J segment 2 bases; nucleotides outside the gene matches: 7. There are 15 residues in the CDR3. In germline, CDR1 is MNHNS, CDR2 SASEGT. The CDR3, as DNA: TGTGCCAGCAGACAAGACGGGACAGCCTACAATGAGCAGTTCTTC. Amino acid sequence: CASRQDGTAYNEQFF.

This clonotype was recorded a few times. V is TRBV4-2 and J is TRBJ2-6; tentatively, D is TRBD1 or TRBD2 (5 bases each). The V gene's germline CDR1 is LGHNA and CDR2 YNFKEQ. Trimming took 5 bases from V and 3 from J, leaving 26 bases between them. The CDR3 is 20 residues long. The CDR3 sequence: CASSWGEWGPKKFGANVLTF. CDR3 nucleotide sequence: TGTGCCAGCAGCTGGGGAGAATGGGGCCCAAAGAAATTTGGGGCCAACGTCCTGACTTTC.

This clonotype came up a few times. V usage is TRBV10-3 and J usage is TRBJ1-6; TRBD1 aligns across 10 bases. CDR1 ENHRY and CDR2 SYGVKD come from the germline V gene. The length of the CDR3 is 16 residues. V dropped 6 bases and J dropped 7; count of bases not matched to a gene: 9. The CDR3 bases are TGTGCCATCAGAGATCCGGGACAGGGGAGGAATTCACCCCTCCACTTT. Protein: CAIRDPGQGRNSPLHF.

This clonotype was recorded many times. V is TRBV3-1 and J is TRBJ2-4; no firm D call. Germline lookup yields CDR1 LGHDT and CDR2 YNNKEL (reference sequence). The CDR3 runs 15 residues. V was trimmed by 4 bases and J by 1 base, leaving 11 bases between them. The CDR3 region has the DNA TGTGCCAGCAGCCCCACGTTTGGGGCCAAAAACATTCAGTACTTC. Its translation is CASSPTFGAKNIQYF. Full variable domain (outside the CDR3, taken from reference TRBV3-1 and TRBJ2-4): DTAVSQTPKYLVTQMGNDKSIKCEQNLGHDTMYWYKQDSKKFLKIMFSYNNKELIINETVPNRFSPKSPDKAHLNLHINSLELGDSAVYFCASSPTFGAKNIQYFGAGTRLSVL.

The chain has TRBV20-1 and TRBJ1-2; no clear D gene. The ends were cut back, 3 bases at V and 8 bases at J, with 16 bases in the middle. The germline gives CDR1 DFQATT, CDR2 SNEGSKA (reference sequence). This CDR3 region has 13 residues. CDR3 in DNA: TGCAGTGCTAGTGTTCCGGTAACTCGGGGCTACACCTTC. Its translation: CSASVPVTRGYTF.

The chain is built from TRBV29-1 and TRBJ1-4; no definite D call. The CDR3 length is 13 residues. Germline V CDR1 and CDR2: SQVTM, ANQGSEA. With 5 bases removed from V and 7 bases from J, the gap between germline ends came to 14 bases. CDR3: CSVQPGQGEKLFF. CDR3 in DNA: TGCAGCGTTCAACCGGGCCAAGGTGAAAAACTGTTTTTT.

This clonotype turned up a few times. The gene calls are TRBV6-5 and TRBJ2-1; 11 bases fit TRBD2. The trim removed 6 bases at V and 6 bases at J, leaving 7 bases unmatched. This CDR3 has 15 amino acids. Germline V gives CDR1 MNHEY, CDR2 SVGAGI. The CDR3 loop reads CASSLSGRALNEQFF. The CDR3, as DNA: TGTGCCAGCAGCCTTAGCGGGAGGGCCCTCAATGAGCAGTTCTTC.

The rearrangement links TRBV6-5 to TRBJ1-2; no reliable D call. This CDR3 contains 12 residues. The V end was cut by 6 bases, the J end by 4 bases, with 9 bases between. Per germline, CDR1 MNHEY and CDR2 SVGAGI. In DNA, the CDR3 is TGTGCCAGCAGATACAGCCTCTATGGCTACACCTTC. Protein sequence: CASRYSLYGYTF.

In DNA, the CDR3 is TGTGCCAGCAGTGACGGACTAGCGGGAGCCTACAATGAGCAGTTCTTC. Translated: CASSDGLAGAYNEQFF. The chain employs TRBV2 and TRBJ2-1, with 13 bases matching TRBD2. CDR3 size: 16 residues. Looked up from germline, CDR1 is SNHLY and CDR2 is FYNNEI. V trimming: 3 bases; J trimming: 2 bases; junction bases outside the gene matches: 1. The full variable domain, in which reference TRBV2 and TRBJ2-1 provide the parts outside the CDR3, is EPEVTQTPSHQVTQMGQEVILRCVPISNHLYFYWYRQILGQKVEFLVSFYNNEISEKSEIFDDQFSVERPDGSNFTLKIRSTKLEDSAMYFCASSDGLAGAYNEQFFGPGTRLTVL.

J is TRBJ2-5 and V is TRBV28, with 9 nucleotides matching TRBD2. The CDR3 consists of 16 residues. The trim removed 0 bases at V and 1 base at J, leaving 3 bases unmatched. Germline CDR1 is MDHEN and CDR2 is SYDVKM. CDR3 DNA: TGTGCCAGCAGTTTATGGGCTAGCGGGATCCAAGAGACCCAGTACTTC. This codes for CASSLWASGIQETQYF.

The chain couples TRBV28 to TRBJ1-2, with D possibly TRBD1 on 5 matching bases. The germline CDR1 and CDR2 sequences are MDHEN and SYDVKM. Trimming took 5 bases from V and 13 from J, leaving 26 bases between them. This CDR3 has 15 amino acids. In DNA, the CDR3 is TGTGCCAGCAGTCTCGGTCGGGACTCAAAGGTTGCGGGCACCTTC. This gives the protein CASSLGRDSKVAGTF.

This clonotype was recorded a few times. The rearrangement links TRBV27 to TRBJ2-6; D remains ambiguous. This CDR3 contains 15 residues. The V end lost 6 bases, the J end lost 0 bases, and 9 bases lay between the germline ends. Germline V CDR1 and CDR2: MNHEY, SMNVEV (reference sequence). In DNA, the CDR3 is TGTGCCAGCAGAAACCAGGCCTCTGGGGCCAACGTCCTGACTTTC. Its protein is CASRNQASGANVLTF.

The chain has TRBV6-1 and TRBJ2-3, with 9 bases that match TRBD2. From germline, CDR1 is MNHNS and CDR2 SASEGT. The CDR3 loop spans 16 amino acids. The V gene end was trimmed by 4 bases and the J gene end by 3 bases; junction bases not matched to a gene: 8. CDR3 in DNA: TGTGCCAGCAGTGGGGTATCGGGACTAGCTACAGATACGCAGTATTTT. The encoded protein is CASSGVSGLATDTQYF.

The rearrangement links TRBV4-1 to TRBJ1-5, with D unclear. V lost 1 base and J lost 3, with 10 bases in between. This CDR3 contains 15 residues. Germline lookup yields CDR1 MGHRA and CDR2 YSYEKL. This chain's CDR3 is CASSQAEGVNQPQHF. CDR3 in DNA: TGCGCCAGCAGCCAAGCCGAGGGTGTCAATCAGCCCCAGCATTTT.

This clonotype turned up a few times. J is TRBJ2-3 and V is TRBV25-1, with D uncertain. Trimming shortened V by 3 bases and J by 5 bases, and 9 bases separated the two germline ends. The CDR3 is 13 residues long. Germline CDR1 MGHDK, CDR2 SYGVNS. The CDR3 spells CASSEFGVDTQYF. The CDR3 bases are TGTGCCAGCAGTGAGTTTGGGGTAGATACGCAGTATTTT.

The rearrangement uses TRBV5-1 and TRBJ2-3; D call uncertain. Per the germline V gene, CDR1 is SGHRS and CDR2 is YFSETQ. The CDR3 totals 13 residues. Trimming shortened V by 0 bases and J by 8 bases, and 10 bases separated the two germline ends. CDR3 in DNA: TGCGCCAGCAGCTTGGCCGGAGATAGTACGCAGTATTTT. Residues: CASSLAGDSTQYF.

The V and J genes are TRBV20-1 and TRBJ2-5; D uncertain. CDR1 and CDR2 (germline): DFQATT, SNEGSKA (reference sequence). Trimming removed 0 bases from V and 4 bases from J, with 15 bases in between. The CDR3 spans 15 residues. CDR3 bases: TGCAGTGCTAGAGACAGAGTGGCCCCAAGAGAGACCCAGTACTTC. It yields the protein CSARDRVAPRETQYF.

This clonotype was recorded a few times. CDR3 DNA: TGCAGTGCTACACCATGGGACAGGGCATATGGCTACACCTTC. Its protein product is CSATPWDRAYGYTF. The chain is built from TRBV20-1 and TRBJ1-2; 9 bases align to TRBD1. The CDR3 has 14 residues. The germline V gene has CDR1 DFQATT and CDR2 SNEGSKA (reference sequence). Trimming took 4 bases from V and 5 from J; bases not matched to a gene: 8.

V usage is TRBV4-1 and J usage is TRBJ2-7, with D perhaps TRBD1 (5 bases). The CDR3 sequence is 14 residues long. Germline CDR1 and CDR2: MGHRA and YSYEKL. Trimming took 0 bases from V and 2 from J, leaving 8 bases between them. Here the CDR3 DNA reads TGCGCCAGCAGCCAAGATCAGGGCACCTACGAGCAGTACTTC. Its translation: CASSQDQGTYEQYF.

The V call is TRBV7-9, the J call TRBJ2-7; the D gene is possibly TRBD2 (5 bases). The germline V gene encodes CDR1 SEHNR and CDR2 FQNEAQ (reference sequence). This CDR3 region has 16 residues. The germline V and J ends were trimmed by 5 bases and 0 bases, with 17 bases remaining between them. The CDR3 here is CASSPRPSTSSYEQYF. In DNA form, the CDR3 reads TGTGCCAGCAGCCCCAGGCCCTCCACTAGCTCCTACGAGCAGTACTTC.

This clonotype was recorded a few times. The chain combines TRBV20-1 with TRBJ2-7, with D hard to call. This CDR3 comprises 16 residues. The V end was cut by 6 bases, the J end by 1 base, with 22 bases between. The V gene's germline CDR1 is DFQATT and CDR2 SNEGSKA (reference sequence). DNA of the CDR3: TGCAGTGCACCAGATAGGGCTACCAGACCATCCTACGAGCAGTACTTC. Residues: CSAPDRATRPSYEQYF.

The chain carries TRBV27 and TRBJ1-1, with 7 nucleotides matching TRBD1. The CDR3 length is 14 residues. The V and J ends lost 5 bases and 5 bases, in that order; junction bases with no gene match: 8. Looked up from germline, CDR1 is MNHEY and CDR2 is SMNVEV (reference sequence). As DNA, the CDR3 is TGTGCCAGCAGTATTGAGGGGGCGAAGACTGAAGCTTTCTTT. Translation: CASSIEGAKTEAFF.

In this sample, this clonotype turned up a few times. The chain links TRBV7-7 to TRBJ2-5; the D gene could be TRBD1 or TRBD2 (6 bases each). Germline CDR1 SSHAT, CDR2 FNYEAQ (reference sequence). This CDR3 contains 15 residues. V lost 3 bases and J lost 5, with 16 bases in between. The CDR3 DNA sequence: TGTGCCAGCAGCTTGGGGGGCTCAAGAGGGGAGACCCAGTACTTC. Protein sequence: CASSLGGSRGETQYF.